The present TCR beta chain was sequenced within a study of regulatory T cells in long-lasting Graves disease. Whole-study findings and limits: New patients shared 966 public clonotypes, fewer than the roughly 2,700 shared by persistent patients. Preferential use of TRBV28, TRBJ1-2 and TRBJ2-5 was seen in persistent disease.

Trimming removed 1 base at V and 2 bases at J, with 19 bases between. Looked up from germline, CDR1 is MGHRA and CDR2 is YSYEKL. This CDR3 has 18 amino acids. A note on this clonotype: Its cognate antigen is unknown.

Time point: newly diagnosed GD, antithyroid drugs for less than 3 months. The TCR library was prepared using RNA isolated from PBMCs. Diagnosing Graves' disease relied on the American Thyroid Association guidelines. According to the study, TCR beta libraries were built with iRepertoire HTBI primers and CDR3-region Arm-PCR. MiXCR, applied by TCRdb to the multiplex PCR reads, yields one record per CDR3 protein. This table holds 400,000 to 500,000 distinct CDR3 sequences, 14% found once. These data are also associated with another study on T cells in Graves' hyperthyroidism and ophthalmopathy.

Sample: peripheral blood mononuclear cells (PBMCs), taken at new diagnosis, from a patient treated with antithyroid drugs. The chain uses TRBV4-1 and TRBJ2-3; D possibly corresponds to TRBD2 (5 bases). This clonotype was sampled from a woman in her forties or fifties with Graves disease. The CDR3 loop is CASSQGGGWTSHTDTQYF. The CDR3 nucleotides are TGCGCCAGCAGCCAAGGAGGAGGTTGGACTTCCCACACAGATACGCAGTATTTT.